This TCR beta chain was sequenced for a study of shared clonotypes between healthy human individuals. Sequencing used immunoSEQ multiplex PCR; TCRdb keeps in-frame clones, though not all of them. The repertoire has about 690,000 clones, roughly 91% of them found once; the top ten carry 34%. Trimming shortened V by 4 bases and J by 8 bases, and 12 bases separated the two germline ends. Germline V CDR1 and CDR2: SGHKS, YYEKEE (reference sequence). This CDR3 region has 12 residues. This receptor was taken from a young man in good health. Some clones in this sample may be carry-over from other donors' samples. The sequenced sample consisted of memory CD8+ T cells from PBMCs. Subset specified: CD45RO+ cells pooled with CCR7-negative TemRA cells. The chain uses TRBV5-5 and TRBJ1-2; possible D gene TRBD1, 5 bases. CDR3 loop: CASSALTVGYTF. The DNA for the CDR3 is TGTGCCAGCAGCGCCTTGACAGTCGGCTACACCTTC.